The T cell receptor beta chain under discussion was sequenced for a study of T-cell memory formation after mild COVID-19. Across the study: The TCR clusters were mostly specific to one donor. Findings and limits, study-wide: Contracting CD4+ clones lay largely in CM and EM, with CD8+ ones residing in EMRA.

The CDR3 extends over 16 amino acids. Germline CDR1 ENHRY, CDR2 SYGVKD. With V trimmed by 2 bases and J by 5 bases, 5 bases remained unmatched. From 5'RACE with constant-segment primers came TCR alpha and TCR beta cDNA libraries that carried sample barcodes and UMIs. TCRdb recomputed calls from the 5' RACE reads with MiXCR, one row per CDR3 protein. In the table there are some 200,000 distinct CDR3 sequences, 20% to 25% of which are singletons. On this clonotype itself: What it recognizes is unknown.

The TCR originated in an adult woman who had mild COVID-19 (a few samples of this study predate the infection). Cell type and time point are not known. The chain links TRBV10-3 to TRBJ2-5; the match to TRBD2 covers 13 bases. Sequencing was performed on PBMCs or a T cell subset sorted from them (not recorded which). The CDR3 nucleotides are TGTGCCATCAGTGAGCCGTGGACTAGCGGGAGTGAGACCCAGTACTTC. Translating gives CAISEPWTSGSETQYF.